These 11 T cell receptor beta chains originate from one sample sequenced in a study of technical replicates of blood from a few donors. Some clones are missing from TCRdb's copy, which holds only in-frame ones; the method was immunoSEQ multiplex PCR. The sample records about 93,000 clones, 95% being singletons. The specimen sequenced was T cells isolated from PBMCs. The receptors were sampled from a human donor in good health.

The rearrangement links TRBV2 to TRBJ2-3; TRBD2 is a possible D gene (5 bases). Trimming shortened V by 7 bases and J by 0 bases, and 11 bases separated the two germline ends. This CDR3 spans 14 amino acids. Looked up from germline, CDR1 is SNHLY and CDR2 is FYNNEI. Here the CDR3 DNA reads TGTGCCAGCAAGGAGCGGTCTAGCACAGATACGCAGTATTTT. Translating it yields CASKERSSTDTQYF.

DNA of the CDR3: TGTGCCACCAGCACAAAGACATATGGCTACACCTTC. This gives the protein CATSTKTYGYTF. The chain has TRBV15 and TRBJ1-2; D gene ambiguous. The CDR3 spans 12 residues. With 4 bases removed from V and 5 bases from J, the gap between germline ends came to 8 bases. Germline CDR1 and CDR2: LNHNV and YYDKDF (reference sequence).

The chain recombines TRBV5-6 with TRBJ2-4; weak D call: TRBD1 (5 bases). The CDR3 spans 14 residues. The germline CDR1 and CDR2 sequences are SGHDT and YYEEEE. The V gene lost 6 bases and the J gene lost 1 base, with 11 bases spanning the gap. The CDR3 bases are TGTGCCAGCATGGGAAGGGGCGCCAAAAACATTCAGTACTTC. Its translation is CASMGRGAKNIQYF.

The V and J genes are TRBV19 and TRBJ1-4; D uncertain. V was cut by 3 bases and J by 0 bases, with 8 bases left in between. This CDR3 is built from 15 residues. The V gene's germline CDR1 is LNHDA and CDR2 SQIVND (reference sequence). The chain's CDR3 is CASSISRATNEKLFF. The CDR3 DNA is TGTGCCAGTAGTATCTCGAGGGCAACTAATGAAAAACTGTTTTTT.

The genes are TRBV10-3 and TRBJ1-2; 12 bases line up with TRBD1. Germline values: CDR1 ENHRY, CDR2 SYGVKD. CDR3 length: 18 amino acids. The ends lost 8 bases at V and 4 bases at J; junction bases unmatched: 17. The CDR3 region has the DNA TGTGCCATCGGGGGGGACAGGGGGCCAAAGAGTGAAACCTATGGCTACACCTTC. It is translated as CAIGGDRGPKSETYGYTF.

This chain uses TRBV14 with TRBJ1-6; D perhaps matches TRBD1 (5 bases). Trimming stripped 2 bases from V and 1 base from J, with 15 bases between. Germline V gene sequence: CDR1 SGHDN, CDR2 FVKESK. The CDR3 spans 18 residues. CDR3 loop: CASSQRQGIWSYNSPLHF. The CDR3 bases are TGTGCCAGCAGCCAACGGCAGGGCATTTGGTCCTATAATTCACCCCTCCACTTT. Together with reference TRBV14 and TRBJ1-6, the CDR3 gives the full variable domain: EAGVTQFPSHSVIEKGQTVTLRCDPISGHDNLYWYRRVMGKEIKFLLHFVKESKQDESGMPNNRFLAERTGGTYSTLKVQPAELEDSGVYFCASSQRQGIWSYNSPLHFGNGTRLTVT.

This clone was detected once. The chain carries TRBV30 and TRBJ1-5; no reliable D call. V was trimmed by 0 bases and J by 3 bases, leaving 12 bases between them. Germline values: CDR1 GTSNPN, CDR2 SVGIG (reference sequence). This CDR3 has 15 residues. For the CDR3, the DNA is TGTGCCTGGAGTGTACGCCGGGAGCACAATCAGCCCCAGCATTTT. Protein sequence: CAWSVRREHNQPQHF.

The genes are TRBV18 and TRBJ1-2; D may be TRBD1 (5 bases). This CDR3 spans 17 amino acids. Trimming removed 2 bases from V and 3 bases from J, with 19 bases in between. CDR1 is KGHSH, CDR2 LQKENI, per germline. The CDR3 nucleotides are TGTGCCAGCTCACCAAGCCTATCGGCGGACAACTACTATGGCTACACCTTC. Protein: CASSPSLSADNYYGYTF.

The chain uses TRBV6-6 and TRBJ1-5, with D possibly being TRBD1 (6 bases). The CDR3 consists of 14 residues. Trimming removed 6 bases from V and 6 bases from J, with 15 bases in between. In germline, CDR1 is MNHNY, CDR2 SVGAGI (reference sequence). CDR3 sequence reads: CASSLRDIRQPQHF. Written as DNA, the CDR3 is TGTGCCAGCAGCCTCCGGGACATTCGTCAGCCCCAGCATTTT.

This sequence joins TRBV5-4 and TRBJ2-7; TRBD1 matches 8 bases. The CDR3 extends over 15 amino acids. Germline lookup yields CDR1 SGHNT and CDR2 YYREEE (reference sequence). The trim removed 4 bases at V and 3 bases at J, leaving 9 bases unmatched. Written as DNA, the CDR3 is TGTGCCAGCAGCCTCGCAGACAGGGGACTCTACGAGCAGTACTTC. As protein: CASSLADRGLYEQYF. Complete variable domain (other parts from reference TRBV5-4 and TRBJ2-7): ETGVTQSPTHLIKTRGQQVTLRCSSQSGHNTVSWYQQALGQGPQFIFQYYREEENGRGNFPPRFSGLQFPNYSSELNVNALELDDSALYLCASSLADRGLYEQYFGPGTRLTVT.

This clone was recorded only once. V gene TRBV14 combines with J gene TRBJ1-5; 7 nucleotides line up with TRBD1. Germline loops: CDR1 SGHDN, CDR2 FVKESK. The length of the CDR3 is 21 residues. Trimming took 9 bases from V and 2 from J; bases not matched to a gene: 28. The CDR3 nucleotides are TGTGCCAGGACCCTGCCAACAACCCGATCTGGGACAGACGTGGGCAATCAGCCCCAGCATTTT. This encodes CARTLPTTRSGTDVGNQPQHF.